A single sample gave rise to the 17 T cell receptor beta chains below, sequenced in a study of T cell repertoires in cytomegalovirus infection (dated by TCRdb to about 2019). Data came from an Illumina HiSeq 1500. TCRdb ran its own pipeline on the public reads, namely fastp trimming at Q25 and MiXCR clone calling, and kept in-frame beta chains. Rows are combined by CDR3 protein, so each entry shows the most common genes and DNA. The sample table records 100,000 or so distinct CDR3 sequences; 16% of these occur just once. Jointly, the top ten make up around 8.5% of the sample. The material sequenced was PBMCs. The source is a human donor in good health (CMV status not recorded). Some clones in this sample may be carry-over from other donors' samples.

Ten or more counts support this clonotype. The junction departs from germline at one end; a sequencing error may be responsible. The chain is built from TRBV7-7 and TRBJ2-2, with unresolved D. The CDR3 sequence is 13 residues long. Germline CDR1 is SSHAT and CDR2 is FNYEAQ (reference sequence). This chain's CDR3 is CASSPGNTGELFF. CDR3 nucleotide sequence: TGTGCTAGCAGCCCAGGGAACACCGGGGAGCTGTTTTTT.

The chain combines TRBV29-1 with TRBJ2-1; TRBD2 matches 8 bases. The CDR3 is 14 residues long. The V gene's germline CDR1 is SQVTM and CDR2 ANQGSEA. Germline trimming cut 1 base from V and 4 bases from J; bases unmatched to any gene: 3. Here the CDR3 DNA reads TGCAGCGTTGAAGCAGCGGGGGTATACAATGAGCAGTTCTTC. The encoded protein is CSVEAAGVYNEQFF.

There are many counts of this clonotype. The chain is built from TRBV7-2 and TRBJ1-2; D unclear. This CDR3 region has 14 residues. Deletions cut 5 bases from V and 4 bases from J, with 14 bases between. Germline V lookup: CDR1 SGHTA, CDR2 FQGNSA. CDR3 DNA: TGTGCCAGCAGCCCCCCGGACGGATCCTATGGCTACACCTTC. This codes for CASSPPDGSYGYTF.

The chain carries TRBV28 and TRBJ2-7; TRBD1 matches at 9 bases. The CDR3 has 14 residues. The trim removed 6 bases at V and 2 bases at J, leaving 5 bases unmatched. The V gene's germline CDR1 is MDHEN and CDR2 SYDVKM. The CDR3 DNA reads as TGTGCCAGCAGCTCGGGACAGGGAACCTACGAGCAGTACTTC. This translates into CASSSGQGTYEQYF. Combining the CDR3 with reference TRBV28 and TRBJ2-7 gives the whole variable domain DVKVTQSSRYLVKRTGEKVFLECVQDMDHENMFWYRQDPGLGLRLIYFSYDVKMKEKGDIPEGYSVSREKKERFSLILESASTNQTSMYLCASSSGQGTYEQYFGPGTRLTVT.

The CDR3 loop is CASSFTVGANVLTF. Written as DNA, the CDR3 is TGTGCCAGCAGTTTTACAGTTGGGGCCAACGTCCTGACTTTC. V gene TRBV28 combines with J gene TRBJ2-6; no clear D gene. Deletions cut 3 bases from V and 3 bases from J, with 6 bases between. This CDR3 is 14 amino acids long. Germline assignment: CDR1 MDHEN and CDR2 SYDVKM.

This clonotype has a count of ten or more. The chain is built from TRBV7-2 and TRBJ2-6; TRBD2 might be the D (5 bases). Germline V lookup: CDR1 SGHTA, CDR2 FQGNSA. CDR3 size: 17 residues. V lost 5 bases to trimming and J lost 0 bases, with 14 bases between them. Here the CDR3 reads CASSPQRTLSGANVLTF. For the CDR3, the DNA is TGTGCCAGCAGCCCCCAGCGGACCCTCTCTGGGGCCAACGTCCTGACTTTC.

This chain uses TRBV28 with TRBJ2-3, with D perhaps being TRBD1 or TRBD2 (7 bases each). Germline loops: CDR1 MDHEN, CDR2 SYDVKM. This CDR3 has 14 amino acids. V gave up 11 bases and J gave up 3 bases, with 18 bases separating them. As DNA, the CDR3 is TGTGCCTCAAAATCAGGGGGGGAGACAGATACGCAGTATTTT. Translated: CASKSGGETDTQYF.

The rearrangement joins TRBV20-1 to TRBJ2-3, with TRBD2 matching over 8 bases. The junction had 14 bases not matched to a gene; V was cut back by 6 bases and J by 6 bases. CDR1 is DFQATT, CDR2 SNEGSKA, per germline (reference sequence). The CDR3 spans 15 residues. CDR3 DNA: TGCAGTGCAACGGGGGGGAAGCAGGCCCTGGATACGCAGTATTTT. Translating it yields CSATGGKQALDTQYF.

A few counts support this clonotype. CDR3 sequence (DNA): TGTGCCAGCAGCCTAGGGGGGGGGGAGAACTATGGCTACACCTTC. Encoded protein: CASSLGGGENYGYTF. The chain links TRBV28 to TRBJ1-2, with a tentative D call TRBD1 (6 bases). Germline CDR1 reads MDHEN; CDR2 reads SYDVKM. The CDR3 is made up of 15 amino acids. V dropped 6 bases and J dropped 2 bases, with 16 bases sitting between them.

This chain uses TRBV5-8 with TRBJ2-3; 10 bases align to TRBD2. The CDR3 totals 17 residues. The germline V gene has CDR1 SGHTS and CDR2 YDEGEE. V lost 0 bases, J lost 2 bases, and 6 bases stayed unmatched. The CDR3 sequence: CASSLGSGGSTTDTQYF. CDR3 bases: TGTGCCAGCAGCTTGGGTAGCGGGGGGTCAACCACAGATACGCAGTATTTT.

The chain uses TRBV2 and TRBJ1-1, with D possibly being TRBD1 (6 bases). The CDR3 loop spans 17 amino acids. Trimming left V 4 bases short and J 3 bases short, with 21 bases between. Germline values: CDR1 SNHLY, CDR2 FYNNEI. The CDR3 DNA follows: TGTGCCAGCAGTGGGCCCGGGGGGCGCGAATGGGACACTGAAGCTTTCTTT. This codes for CASSGPGGREWDTEAFF. The full variable domain, rest sourced from reference TRBV2 and TRBJ1-1, is EPEVTQTPSHQVTQMGQEVILRCVPISNHLYFYWYRQILGQKVEFLVSFYNNEISEKSEIFDDQFSVERPDGSNFTLKIRSTKLEDSAMYFCASSGPGGREWDTEAFFGQGTRLTVV.

The V gene is TRBV20-1, the J gene TRBJ1-2, with TRBD1 identical over 11 bases. There are 13 residues in the CDR3. CDR1 and CDR2 (germline): DFQATT, SNEGSKA (reference sequence). V was clipped by 6 bases and J by 3 bases; unmatched bases: 3. The CDR3, as DNA: TGCAGTGCCGGGACAGGGGGACACTATGGCTACACCTTC. Translation gives CSAGTGGHYGYTF.

This clonotype was recorded a few times. This chain joins TRBV12-3 or TRBV12-4 and TRBJ2-7, with 10 nucleotides matching TRBD1. The length of the CDR3 is 16 residues. Germline trimming cut 6 bases from V and 2 bases from J; bases unmatched to any gene: 10. Written as DNA, the CDR3 is TGTGCCAGCAGCCCCCGGGACAGGGGTAAACCCTACGAGCAGTACTTC. It is translated as CASSPRDRGKPYEQYF.

In its sample, this clonotype was seen many times. V and J are TRBV7-2 and TRBJ1-2; D ambiguous. The CDR3 contains 13 residues. Germline V lookup: CDR1 SGHTA, CDR2 FQGNSA. V was trimmed by 2 bases and J by 4 bases, leaving 8 bases between them. CDR3 amino acids: CASSLNKIYGYTF. As DNA, the CDR3 is TGTGCCAGCAGCTTAAACAAAATCTATGGCTACACCTTC.

This clonotype was observed at least ten times. This rearrangement joins TRBV12-5 to TRBJ1-6, with D perhaps matching TRBD1 (6 bases). The CDR3 has 14 amino acids. Between the trimmed V and J ends, which lost 4 bases and 9 bases, there was a span of 13 bases. Germline V gene data show CDR1 as LGHNT and CDR2 as FRNRAP. The CDR3 sequence: CASGSGGYGSPLHF. CDR3 coding DNA: TGTGCTAGTGGTTCCGGGGGCTACGGTTCACCCCTCCACTTT. Full variable domain (remainder filled in from reference TRBV12-5 and TRBJ1-6): DARVTQTPRHKVTEMGQEVTMRCQPILGHNTVFWYRQTMMQGLELLAYFRNRAPLDDSGMPKDRFSAEMPDATLATLKIQPSEPRDSAVYFCASGSGGYGSPLHFGNGTRLTVT.

In its sample, this clonotype was seen many times. This rearrangement joins TRBV28 to TRBJ2-5; D gene uncertain. The germline V gene encodes CDR1 MDHEN and CDR2 SYDVKM. This CDR3 comprises 14 residues. The V end was cut by 4 bases, the J end by 4 bases, with 13 bases between. The CDR3: CASSSRGGPETQYF. The CDR3 DNA is TGTGCCAGCAGTTCGCGCGGTGGACCAGAGACCCAGTACTTC. The variable domain in full, completed from reference TRBV28 and TRBJ2-5, reads DVKVTQSSRYLVKRTGEKVFLECVQDMDHENMFWYRQDPGLGLRLIYFSYDVKMKEKGDIPEGYSVSREKKERFSLILESASTNQTSMYLCASSSRGGPETQYFGPGTRLLVL.

The chain employs TRBV6-5 and TRBJ1-2, with D perhaps TRBD1 (6 bases). This CDR3 is built from 13 residues. V was cut by 5 bases and J by 8 bases, with 15 bases left in between. CDR1 and CDR2 from the germline V gene are MNHEY and SVGAGI. The DNA of the CDR3 is TGTGCCAGCAGTCGAGATGGGGGCGGGGGCTACACCTTC. This codes for CASSRDGGGGYTF.